This TCR beta chain was sequenced during a study of identical twins. Study-wide points: Insertions were fewer in abundant cord blood beta clonotypes, whereas memory repertoires showed none of this pattern.

J gave up 3 bases and V 6 bases, and 8 bases lay outside the gene matches. The CDR3 contains 15 residues. Germline lookup yields CDR1 MNHNS and CDR2 SASEGT. The sample holds many counts of this clonotype. What it binds is not known. One entry per CDR3 protein, called by TCRdb with MiXCR from the 5' RACE reads. The data contain under 300,000 distinct CDR3 sequences, roughly 13% of them singletons. The sample consisted of memory (CD45RO+) T cells sorted from blood. The sequence was obtained from a woman aged 18 to 35 in good health. This chain connects TRBV6-1 to TRBJ2-3; TRBD1 agrees at 8 bases. CDR3: CASRGRQGKTDTQYF. Here the CDR3 DNA reads TGTGCCAGCAGGGGAAGACAGGGGAAGACAGATACGCAGTATTTT.